Below, 4 T cell receptor beta chains from the same sample are listed, as sequenced in a study of shared clonotypes between healthy human individuals. Clones were sequenced by immunoSEQ multiplex PCR, and TCRdb holds only the in-frame ones, with some missing. The sample holds nearly 500,000 clones, about 79% seen once. Sequences were obtained from PBMCs. These receptors were taken from a woman aged 35 to 49 in good health. Some clones in this sample may be carry-over from other donors' samples.

The chain carries TRBV11-2 and TRBJ1-1, with 9 bases identical to TRBD1. Germline V gives CDR1 SGHAT, CDR2 FQNNGV. With 0 bases clipped from V and 4 bases from J, the junction kept 3 bases outside the gene matches. The CDR3 is 15 amino acids. The CDR3 region is CASSLETGGVTEAFF. CDR3 in DNA: TGTGCCAGCAGCTTAGAGACAGGGGGGGTCACTGAAGCTTTCTTT. The full variable domain, rest sourced from reference TRBV11-2 and TRBJ1-1, is EAGVAQSPRYKIIEKRQSVAFWCNPISGHATLYWYQQILGQGPKLLIQFQNNGVVDDSQLPKDRFSAERLKGVDSTLKIQPAKLEDSAVYLCASSLETGGVTEAFFGQGTRLTVV.

This clone was seen only a few times. The rearrangement links TRBV5-1 to TRBJ1-2; D is perhaps TRBD1 (6 bases). This CDR3 region has 15 residues. The germline V gene has CDR1 SGHRS and CDR2 YFSETQ. V was pared by 3 bases and J by 3 bases, with 15 bases between. The CDR3 DNA reads TGCGCCAGCAGCTCTCTGGGGGCAGGGGACTATGGCTACACCTTC. The encoded protein is CASSSLGAGDYGYTF.

There are a few counts of this clone. V and J are TRBV5-1 and TRBJ2-1, with 7 bases aligning to TRBD2. The germline CDR1 and CDR2 sequences are SGHRS and YFSETQ. The CDR3 has 14 amino acids. After removal of 5 bases from V and 4 bases from J, the junction contained 6 bases not matched to a gene. The CDR3 region has the DNA TGCGCCAGCAGAGCAAGCGGGGCATACAATGAGCAGTTCTTC. Its protein is CASRASGAYNEQFF.

This clone was observed a handful of times. The chain links TRBV11-2 to TRBJ2-7; D could derive from TRBD1 or TRBD2 (5 bases each). The germline V gene has CDR1 SGHAT and CDR2 FQNNGV. The CDR3 has 14 amino acids. V was trimmed by 5 bases and J by 10 bases, leaving 21 bases between them. The CDR3 sequence: CASSLMTTGLRQYF. The CDR3 DNA follows: TGTGCCAGCAGCCTAATGACTACAGGTCTCCGTCAGTACTTC.